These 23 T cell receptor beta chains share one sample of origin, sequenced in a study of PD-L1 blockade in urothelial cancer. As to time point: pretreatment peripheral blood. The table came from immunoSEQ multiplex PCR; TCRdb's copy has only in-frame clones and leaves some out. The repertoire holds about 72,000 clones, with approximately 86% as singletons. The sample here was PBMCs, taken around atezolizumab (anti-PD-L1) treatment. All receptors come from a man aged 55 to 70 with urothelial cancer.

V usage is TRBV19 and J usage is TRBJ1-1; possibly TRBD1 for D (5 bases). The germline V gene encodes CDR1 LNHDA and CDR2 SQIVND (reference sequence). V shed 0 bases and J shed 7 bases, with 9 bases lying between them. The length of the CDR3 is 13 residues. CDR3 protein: CASSIDHGGEAFF. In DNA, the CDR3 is TGTGCCAGTAGTATAGATCACGGGGGTGAAGCTTTCTTT.

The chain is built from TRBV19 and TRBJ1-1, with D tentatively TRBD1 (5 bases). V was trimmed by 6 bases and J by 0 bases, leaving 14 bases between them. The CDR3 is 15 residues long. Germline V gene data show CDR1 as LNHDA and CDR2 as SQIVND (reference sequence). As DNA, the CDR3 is TGTGCCAGTAGGCACAGGCCCCACGTGAACACTGAAGCTTTCTTT. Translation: CASRHRPHVNTEAFF.

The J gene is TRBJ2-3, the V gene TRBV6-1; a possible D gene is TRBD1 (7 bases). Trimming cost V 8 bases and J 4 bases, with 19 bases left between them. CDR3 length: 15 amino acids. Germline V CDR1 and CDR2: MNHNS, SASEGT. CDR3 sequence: CASPEGGRGADTQYF. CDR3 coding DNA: TGTGCCAGCCCCGAAGGCGGCAGGGGGGCAGATACGCAGTATTTT.

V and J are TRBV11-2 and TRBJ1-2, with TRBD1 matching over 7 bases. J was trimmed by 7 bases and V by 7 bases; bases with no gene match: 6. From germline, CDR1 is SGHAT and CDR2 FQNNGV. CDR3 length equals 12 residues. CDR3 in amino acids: CASNRQGSGYTF. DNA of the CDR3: TGTGCCAGCAACAGACAGGGCAGTGGCTACACCTTC.

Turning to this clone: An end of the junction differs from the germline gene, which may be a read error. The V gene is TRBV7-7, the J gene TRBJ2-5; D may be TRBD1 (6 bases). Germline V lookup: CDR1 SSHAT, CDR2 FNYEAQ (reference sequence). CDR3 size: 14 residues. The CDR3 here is CASSPVTGQETQYF. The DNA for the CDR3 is TGTGCTAGCAGCCCGGTCACAGGGCAAGAGACCCAGTACTTC.

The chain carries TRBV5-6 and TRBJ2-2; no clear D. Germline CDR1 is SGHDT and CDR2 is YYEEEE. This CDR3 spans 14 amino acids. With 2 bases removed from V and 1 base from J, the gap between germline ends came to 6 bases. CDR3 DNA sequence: TGTGCCAGCAGCTTCGGTGTGAACACCGGGGAGCTGTTTTTT. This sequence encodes CASSFGVNTGELFF.

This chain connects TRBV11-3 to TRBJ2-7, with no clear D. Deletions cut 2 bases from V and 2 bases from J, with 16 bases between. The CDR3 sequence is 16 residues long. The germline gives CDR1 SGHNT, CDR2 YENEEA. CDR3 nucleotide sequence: TGTGCCAGCAGCTTACAGTTACAGTATACTCCCTACGAGCAGTACTTC. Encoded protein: CASSLQLQYTPYEQYF.

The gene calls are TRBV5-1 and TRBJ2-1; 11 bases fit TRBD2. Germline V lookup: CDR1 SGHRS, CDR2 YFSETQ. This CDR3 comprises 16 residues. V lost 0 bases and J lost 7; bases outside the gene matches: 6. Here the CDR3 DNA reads TGCGCCAGCAGCTTGGTCCTAGCGGGGGGCATGAATGAGCAGTTCTTC. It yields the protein CASSLVLAGGMNEQFF.

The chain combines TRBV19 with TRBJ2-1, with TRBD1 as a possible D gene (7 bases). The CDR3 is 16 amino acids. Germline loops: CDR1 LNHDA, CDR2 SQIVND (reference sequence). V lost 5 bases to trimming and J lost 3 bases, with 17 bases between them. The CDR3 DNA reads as TGTGCCAGTAGTCCGCGACAGGGAGGCTTCTACAATGAGCAGTTCTTC. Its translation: CASSPRQGGFYNEQFF. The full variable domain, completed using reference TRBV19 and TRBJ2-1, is DGGITQSPKYLFRKEGQNVTLSCEQNLNHDAMYWYRQDPGQGLRLIYYSQIVNDFQKGDIAEGYSVSREKKESFPLTVTSAQKNPTAFYLCASSPRQGGFYNEQFFGPGTRLTVL.

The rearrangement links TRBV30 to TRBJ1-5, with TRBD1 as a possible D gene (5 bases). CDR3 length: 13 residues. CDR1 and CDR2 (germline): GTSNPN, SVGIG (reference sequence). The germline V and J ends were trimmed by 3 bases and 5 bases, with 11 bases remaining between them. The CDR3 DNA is TGTGCCTGGAGGGGACTGGAGCATCAGCCCCAGCATTTT. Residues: CAWRGLEHQPQHF.

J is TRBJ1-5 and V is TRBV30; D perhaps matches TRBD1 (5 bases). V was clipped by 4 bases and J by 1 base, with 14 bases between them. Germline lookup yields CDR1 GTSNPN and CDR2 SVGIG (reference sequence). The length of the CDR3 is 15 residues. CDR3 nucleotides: TGTGCCTGGACTGCCGGGGGATCGAGCAATCAGCCCCAGCATTTT. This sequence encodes CAWTAGGSSNQPQHF.

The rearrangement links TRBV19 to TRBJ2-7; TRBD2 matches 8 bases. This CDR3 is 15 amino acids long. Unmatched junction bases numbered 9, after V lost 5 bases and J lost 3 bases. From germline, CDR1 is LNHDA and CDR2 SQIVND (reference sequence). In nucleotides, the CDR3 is TGTGCCAGTAGTTGGGCGGGGGGCGCGGGCTACGAGCAGTACTTC. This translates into CASSWAGGAGYEQYF.

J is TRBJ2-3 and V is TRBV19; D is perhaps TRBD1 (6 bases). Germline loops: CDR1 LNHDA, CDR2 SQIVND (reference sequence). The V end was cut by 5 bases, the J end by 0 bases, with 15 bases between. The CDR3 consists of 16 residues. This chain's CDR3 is CASSGDTKFSTDTQYF. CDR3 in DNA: TGTGCCAGTAGTGGGGACACCAAATTTAGCACAGATACGCAGTATTTT.

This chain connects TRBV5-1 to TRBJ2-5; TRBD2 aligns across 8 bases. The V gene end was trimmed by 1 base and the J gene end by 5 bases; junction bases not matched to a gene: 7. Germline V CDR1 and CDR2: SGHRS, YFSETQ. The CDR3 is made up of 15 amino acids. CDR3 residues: CASSLYPGGLETQYF. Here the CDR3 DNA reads TGCGCCAGCAGCTTGTATCCGGGGGGGCTGGAGACCCAGTACTTC.

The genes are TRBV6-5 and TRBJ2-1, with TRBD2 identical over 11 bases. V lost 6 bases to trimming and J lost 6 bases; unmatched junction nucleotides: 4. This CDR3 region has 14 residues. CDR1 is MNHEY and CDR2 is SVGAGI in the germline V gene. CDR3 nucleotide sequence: TGTGCCAGCAGCCGCACTAGCGGGGGCAATGAGCAGTTCTTC. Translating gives CASSRTSGGNEQFF.

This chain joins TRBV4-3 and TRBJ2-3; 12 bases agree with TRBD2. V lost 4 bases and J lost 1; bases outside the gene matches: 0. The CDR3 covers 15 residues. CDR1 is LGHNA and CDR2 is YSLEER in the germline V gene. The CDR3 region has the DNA TGCGCCAGCAGCCGACTAGCGGGGGGCACAGATACGCAGTATTTT. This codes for CASSRLAGGTDTQYF.

The CDR3 nucleotides read TGCGCCAGCAGCCCCTCCACCGGGGGGACGAGTTACGAGCAGTACTTC. This sequence encodes CASSPSTGGTSYEQYF. The chain couples TRBV5-1 to TRBJ2-7, with 7 bases lining up with TRBD2. Germline lookup yields CDR1 SGHRS and CDR2 YFSETQ. This CDR3 contains 16 residues. Germline trimming cut 4 bases from V and 4 bases from J; bases unmatched to any gene: 14.

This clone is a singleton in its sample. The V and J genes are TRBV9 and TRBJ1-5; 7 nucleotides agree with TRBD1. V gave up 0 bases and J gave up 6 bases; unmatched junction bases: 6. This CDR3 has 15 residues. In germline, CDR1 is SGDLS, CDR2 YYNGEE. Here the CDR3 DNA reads TGTGCCAGCAGCGTAGGTCCAGGGGGTAGTCAGCCCCAGCATTTT. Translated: CASSVGPGGSQPQHF. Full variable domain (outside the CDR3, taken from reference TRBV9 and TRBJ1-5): DSGVTQTPKHLITATGQRVTLRCSPRSGDLSVYWYQQSLDQGLQFLIQYYNGEERAKGNILERFSAQQFPDLHSELNLSSLELGDSALYFCASSVGPGGSQPQHFGDGTRLSIL.

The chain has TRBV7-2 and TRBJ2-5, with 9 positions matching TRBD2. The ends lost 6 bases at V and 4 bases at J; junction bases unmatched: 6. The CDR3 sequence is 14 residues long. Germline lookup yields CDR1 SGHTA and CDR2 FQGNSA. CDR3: CASSRGGAGETQYF. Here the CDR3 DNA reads TGTGCCAGCAGTCGCGGGGGGGCCGGAGAGACCCAGTACTTC. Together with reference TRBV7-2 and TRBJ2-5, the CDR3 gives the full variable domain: GAGVSQSPSNKVTEKGKDVELRCDPISGHTALYWYRQSLGQGLEFLIYFQGNSAPDKSGLPSDRFSAERTGGSVSTLTIQRTQQEDSAVYLCASSRGGAGETQYFGPGTRLLVL.

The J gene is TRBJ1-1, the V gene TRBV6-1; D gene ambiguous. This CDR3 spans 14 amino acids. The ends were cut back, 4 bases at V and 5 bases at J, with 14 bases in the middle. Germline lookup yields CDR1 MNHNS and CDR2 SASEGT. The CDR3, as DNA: TGTGCCAGCAGTGGAGATTTTGCGGGAACTGAAGCTTTCTTT. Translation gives CASSGDFAGTEAFF.

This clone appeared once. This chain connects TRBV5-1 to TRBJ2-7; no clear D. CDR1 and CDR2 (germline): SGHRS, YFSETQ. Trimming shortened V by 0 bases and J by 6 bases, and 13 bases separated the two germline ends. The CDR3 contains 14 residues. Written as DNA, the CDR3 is TGCGCCAGCAGCTTGGCCGAGGTGGATGGCGAGCAGTACTTC. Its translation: CASSLAEVDGEQYF.

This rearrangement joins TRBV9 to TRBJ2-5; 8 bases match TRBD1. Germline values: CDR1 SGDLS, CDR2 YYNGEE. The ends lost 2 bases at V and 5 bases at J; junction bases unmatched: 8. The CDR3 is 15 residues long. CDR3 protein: CASSVSGTGRETQYF. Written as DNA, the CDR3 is TGTGCCAGCAGCGTCTCCGGGACAGGCCGCGAGACCCAGTACTTC.

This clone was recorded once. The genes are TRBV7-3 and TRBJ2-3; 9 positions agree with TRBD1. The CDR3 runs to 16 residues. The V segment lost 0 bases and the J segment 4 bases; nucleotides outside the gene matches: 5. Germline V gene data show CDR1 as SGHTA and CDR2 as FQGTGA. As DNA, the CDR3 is TGTGCCAGCAGCTTAACGATAACAGGGGGCGCAGATACGCAGTATTTT. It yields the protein CASSLTITGGADTQYF.